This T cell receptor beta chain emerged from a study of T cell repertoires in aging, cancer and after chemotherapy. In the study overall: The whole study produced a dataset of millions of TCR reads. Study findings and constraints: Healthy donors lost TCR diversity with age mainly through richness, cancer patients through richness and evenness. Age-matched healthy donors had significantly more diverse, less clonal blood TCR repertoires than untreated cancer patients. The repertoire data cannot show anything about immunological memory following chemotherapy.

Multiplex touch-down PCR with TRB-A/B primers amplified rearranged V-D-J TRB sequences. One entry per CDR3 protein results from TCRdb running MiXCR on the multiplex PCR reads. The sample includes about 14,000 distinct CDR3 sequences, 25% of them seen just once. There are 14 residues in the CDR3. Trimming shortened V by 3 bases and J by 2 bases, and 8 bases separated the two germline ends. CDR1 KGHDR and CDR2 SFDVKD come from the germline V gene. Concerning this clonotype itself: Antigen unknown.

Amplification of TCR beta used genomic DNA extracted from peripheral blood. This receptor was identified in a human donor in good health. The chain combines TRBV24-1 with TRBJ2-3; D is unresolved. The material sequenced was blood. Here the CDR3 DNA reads TGTGCCACCAGTGATAGTCAAGCCACAGATACGCAGTATTTT. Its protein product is CATSDSQATDTQYF.